This T cell receptor (beta chain) was obtained from a study of blood T cells in healthy people across ages. General study results and limits: Possibly confounding the expanded clonotype changes was the fact that donor CMV status was unknown. With naive T cell percentage, TCR beta diversity showed a strong correlation.

Details on this clonotype: Its specificity is not known.

CDR3 length: 15 residues. The V gene's germline CDR1 is LGHNA and CDR2 YNFKEQ. V shed 6 bases and J shed 3 bases, with 17 bases lying between them. A sample-barcoded 5' primer and a J-beta primer mix were used in a second PCR of about 7 to 12 cycles. Each CDR3 protein gets one entry after TCRdb re-called the 5' RACE reads with MiXCR. The sample includes about 640,000 distinct CDR3 sequences, around three fifths of them seen just once. Per sample, a minimum of 6 million PBMCs were isolated. Every sample gave at least 6 micrograms of total RNA when it was extracted. J is TRBJ2-5 and V is TRBV4-2; D may be TRBD1 or TRBD2 (6 bases each). This clonotype was sampled from a man in his fifties or sixties in good health. The source material was blood. The CDR3 DNA follows: TGTGCCAGCAGTCGACCGGGCGGGACAAAAGAGACCCAGTACTTC. Translation gives CASSRPGGTKETQYF.